The T cell receptor (beta chain) under discussion was sequenced for a study of metastatic and nonmetastatic thyroid tumors (dated by TCRdb to 2019 to 2021). As for the study more broadly: The researchers compared repertoires between peripheral blood samples and tumor or nodule tissue samples from patients with malignant or benign thyroid disease.

Taken from cysteine to phenylalanine, the CDR3 has 16 residues. The kept DNA is CDR3 alone, 48 bases in frame from the first base. V loses 0 bases at its end and J loses 9 bases; junction bases beyond the gene matches: 9. Taken from the germline V gene, the CDR1 and CDR2 loops are MNHEY and SVGAGI. Paper-wide results and their limitations: In both blood and tumor samples, TCR beta diversity was reported to be significantly higher in malignant tumors than in benign nodules.

The method behind the library was PCR. Reads for this sample came from an Illumina HiSeq 4000. High-throughput sequencing was used to profile the TCR beta-chain CDR3 region of each patient. In the source study's methods: Drawing on CDR3 differences between clinicopathological groups, the researchers built a classifier meant to tell apart patients with distant-metastatic papillary thyroid cancer. To measure repertoire diversity the researchers used the Shannon index, while the Morisita-Horn index served to gauge how similar the tumor and blood repertoires were. TCRdb reprocessing: public reads trimmed at Q25 with fastp, clones called with MiXCR, in-frame beta chains kept. The V and J calls shown here were made by TCRdb, not taken from the authors' results. The table for this sample lists approximately 12,000 clones; about a third of them were counted only once. The ten top clones hold 9.5% to 15% of the sample.

Points on this clone: Its antigen target is currently unknown. The input lacks base qualities; no much larger clone sits a single base away.

None of the patients had been given any treatment before thyroid surgery. The study retrospectively analysed patient clinical samples collected from about 2012 to 2018 using T-cell receptor beta sequencing. This clonotype was obtained from a female donor with papillary thyroid cancer or a benign thyroid nodule (not recorded which). Some clones in this sample may be carry-over from other donors' samples. The rearrangement combines TRBV6-5 with TRBJ2-1, and TRBD2 matches 9 of the central bases. Sequencing was carried out using tumor tissue. In nucleotide form, the sequence is TGTGCCAGCAGTTACTCGGGCGGCGGACTAGCGTTTGAGCAGTTCTTC. The resulting protein is CASSYSGGGLAFEQFF.